This T cell receptor (beta chain) stems from a study of T-cell memory formation after mild COVID-19. Study overall: For the most part, TCR clusters were specific to one donor.

V lost 3 bases and J 2 bases, leaving 13 bases between the germline ends. Germline lookup yields CDR1 DFQATT and CDR2 SNEGSKA (reference sequence). CDR3 length: 14 residues. TCRdb reprocessed the 5' RACE reads via MiXCR and lists one record per CDR3 protein. The table includes 300,000 to 350,000 distinct CDR3 sequences, approximately 15% detected once. In this sample, this clonotype turned up a few times. The sequence derives from a young man who had mild COVID-19 (a few samples of this study predate the infection). Cell type and time point are not known. The chain recombines TRBV20-1 with TRBJ1-1; unclear D gene. Specimen: PBMCs or a T cell subset sorted from them (not recorded which). The DNA of the CDR3 is TGCAGTGCTAGGGGTTTGAAGCAAAACACTGAAGCTTTCTTT. Residues: CSARGLKQNTEAFF.